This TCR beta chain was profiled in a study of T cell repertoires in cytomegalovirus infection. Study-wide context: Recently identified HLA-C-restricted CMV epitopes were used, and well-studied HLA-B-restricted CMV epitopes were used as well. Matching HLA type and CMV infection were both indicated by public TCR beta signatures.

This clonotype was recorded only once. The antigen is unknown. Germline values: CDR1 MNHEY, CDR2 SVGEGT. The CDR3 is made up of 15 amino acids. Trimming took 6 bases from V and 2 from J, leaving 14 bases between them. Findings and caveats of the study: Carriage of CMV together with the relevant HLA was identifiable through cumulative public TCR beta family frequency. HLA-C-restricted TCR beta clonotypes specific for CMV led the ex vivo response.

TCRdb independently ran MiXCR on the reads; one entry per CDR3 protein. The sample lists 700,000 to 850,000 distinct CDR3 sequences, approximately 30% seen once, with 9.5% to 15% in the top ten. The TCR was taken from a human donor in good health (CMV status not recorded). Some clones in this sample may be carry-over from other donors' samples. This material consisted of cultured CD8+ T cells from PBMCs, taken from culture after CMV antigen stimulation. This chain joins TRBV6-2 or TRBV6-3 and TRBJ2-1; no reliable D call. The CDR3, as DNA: TGTGCCAGCAGCCGCCGAAAAGGGCCCTACAATGAGCAGTTCTTC. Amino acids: CASSRRKGPYNEQFF.